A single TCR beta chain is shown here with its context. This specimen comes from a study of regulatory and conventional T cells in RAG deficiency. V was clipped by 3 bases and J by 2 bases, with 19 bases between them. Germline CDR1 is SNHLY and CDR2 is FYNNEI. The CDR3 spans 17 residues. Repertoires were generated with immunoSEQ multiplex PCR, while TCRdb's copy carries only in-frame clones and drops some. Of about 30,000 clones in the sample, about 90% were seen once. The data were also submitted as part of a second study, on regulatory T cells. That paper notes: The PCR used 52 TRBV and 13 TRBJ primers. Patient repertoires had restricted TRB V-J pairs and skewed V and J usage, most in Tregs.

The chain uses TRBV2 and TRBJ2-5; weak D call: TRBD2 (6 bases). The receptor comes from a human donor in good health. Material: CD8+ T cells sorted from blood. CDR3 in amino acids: CASSERGTGELQETQYF. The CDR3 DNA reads TGTGCCAGCAGTGAGCGGGGTACAGGTGAACTACAAGAGACCCAGTACTTC.